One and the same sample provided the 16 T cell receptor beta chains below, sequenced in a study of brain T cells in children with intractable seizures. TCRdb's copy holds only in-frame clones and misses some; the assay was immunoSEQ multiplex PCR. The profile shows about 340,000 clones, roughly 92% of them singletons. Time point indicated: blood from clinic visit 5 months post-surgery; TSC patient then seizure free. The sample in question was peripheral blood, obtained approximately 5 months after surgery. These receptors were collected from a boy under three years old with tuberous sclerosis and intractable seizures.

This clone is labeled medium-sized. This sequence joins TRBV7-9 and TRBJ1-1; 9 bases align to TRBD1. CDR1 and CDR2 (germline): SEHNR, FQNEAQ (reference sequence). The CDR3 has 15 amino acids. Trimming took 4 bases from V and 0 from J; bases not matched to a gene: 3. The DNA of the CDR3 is TGTGCCAGCAGCTCCACAGGGGGCATGAACACTGAAGCTTTCTTT. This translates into CASSSTGGMNTEAFF.

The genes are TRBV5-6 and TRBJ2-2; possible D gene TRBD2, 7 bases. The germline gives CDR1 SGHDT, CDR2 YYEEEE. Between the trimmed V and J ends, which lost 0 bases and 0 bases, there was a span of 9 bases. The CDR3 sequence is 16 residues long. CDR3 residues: CASSLAGGPNTGELFF. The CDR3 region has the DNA TGTGCCAGCAGCTTGGCCGGGGGGCCGAACACCGGGGAGCTGTTTTTT.

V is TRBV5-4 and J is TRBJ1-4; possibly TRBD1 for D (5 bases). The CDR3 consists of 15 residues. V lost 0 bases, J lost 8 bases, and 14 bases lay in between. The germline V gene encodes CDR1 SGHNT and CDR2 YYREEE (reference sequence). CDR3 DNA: TGTGCCAGCAGCTTGGAGAAGGGGAGCGGGGAAAAACTGTTTTTT. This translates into CASSLEKGSGEKLFF.

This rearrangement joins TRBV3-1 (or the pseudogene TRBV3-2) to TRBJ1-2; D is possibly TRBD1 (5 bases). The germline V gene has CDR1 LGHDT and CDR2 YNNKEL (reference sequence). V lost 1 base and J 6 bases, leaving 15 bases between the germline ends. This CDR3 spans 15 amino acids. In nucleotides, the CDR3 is TGTGCCAGCAGCCAAGTCCACCGGGACGACGATGGCTACACCTTC. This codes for CASSQVHRDDDGYTF.

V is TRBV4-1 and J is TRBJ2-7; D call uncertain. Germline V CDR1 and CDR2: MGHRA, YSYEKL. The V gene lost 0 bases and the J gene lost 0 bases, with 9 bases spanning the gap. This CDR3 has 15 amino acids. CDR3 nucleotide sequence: TGCGCCAGCAGCCAAGAAGGGCTTAGCTCCTACGAGCAGTACTTC. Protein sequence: CASSQEGLSSYEQYF.

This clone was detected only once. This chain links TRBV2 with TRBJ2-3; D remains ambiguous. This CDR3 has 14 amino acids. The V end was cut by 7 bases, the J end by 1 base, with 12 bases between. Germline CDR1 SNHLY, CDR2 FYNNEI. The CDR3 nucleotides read TGTGCCAGCAAATTGGGGTCCCGCACAGATACGCAGTATTTT. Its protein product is CASKLGSRTDTQYF.

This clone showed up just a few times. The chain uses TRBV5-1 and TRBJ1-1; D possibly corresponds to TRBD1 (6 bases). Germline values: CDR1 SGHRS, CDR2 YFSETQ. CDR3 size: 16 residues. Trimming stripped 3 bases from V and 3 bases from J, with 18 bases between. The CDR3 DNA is TGCGCCAGCAGCTCCCTCGGGGGCTCGGCGGACACTGAAGCTTTCTTT. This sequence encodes CASSSLGGSADTEAFF. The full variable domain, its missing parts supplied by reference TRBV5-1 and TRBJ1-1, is KAGVTQTPRYLIKTRGQQVTLSCSPISGHRSVSWYQQTPGQGLQFLFEYFSETQRNKGNFPGRFSGRQFSNSRSEMNVSTLELGDSALYLCASSSLGGSADTEAFFGQGTRLTVV.

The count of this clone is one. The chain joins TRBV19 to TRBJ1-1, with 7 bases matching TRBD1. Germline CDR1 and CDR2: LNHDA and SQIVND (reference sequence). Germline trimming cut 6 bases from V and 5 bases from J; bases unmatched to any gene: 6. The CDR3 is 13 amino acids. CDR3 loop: CASRNKGATEAFF. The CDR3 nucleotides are TGTGCCAGTAGGAATAAGGGGGCGACTGAAGCTTTCTTT.

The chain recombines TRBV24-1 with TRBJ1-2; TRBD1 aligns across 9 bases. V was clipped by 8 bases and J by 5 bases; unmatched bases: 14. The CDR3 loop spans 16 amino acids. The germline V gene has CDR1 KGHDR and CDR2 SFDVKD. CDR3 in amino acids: CATTRPRQGVAYGYTF. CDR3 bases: TGTGCCACCACCAGGCCCCGACAGGGGGTTGCTTATGGCTACACCTTC.

The CDR3 region has the DNA TGTGCCAGTAGTCTGGACCACTATGGCTACACCTTC. As protein: CASSLDHYGYTF. This sequence joins TRBV19 and TRBJ1-2; no clear D. CDR3 length equals 12 residues. V was trimmed by 5 bases and J by 3 bases, leaving 7 bases between them. Germline CDR1 and CDR2: LNHDA and SQIVND (reference sequence). Filled out from reference TRBV19 and TRBJ1-2, the complete variable domain reads DGGITQSPKYLFRKEGQNVTLSCEQNLNHDAMYWYRQDPGQGLRLIYYSQIVNDFQKGDIAEGYSVSREKKESFPLTVTSAQKNPTAFYLCASSLDHYGYTFGSGTRLTVV.

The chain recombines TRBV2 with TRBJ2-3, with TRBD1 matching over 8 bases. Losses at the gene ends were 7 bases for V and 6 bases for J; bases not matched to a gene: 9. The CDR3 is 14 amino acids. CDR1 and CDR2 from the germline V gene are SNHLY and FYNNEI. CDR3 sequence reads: CASNKGRDRDTQYF. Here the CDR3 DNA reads TGTGCCAGCAATAAGGGACGGGACAGGGATACGCAGTATTTT.

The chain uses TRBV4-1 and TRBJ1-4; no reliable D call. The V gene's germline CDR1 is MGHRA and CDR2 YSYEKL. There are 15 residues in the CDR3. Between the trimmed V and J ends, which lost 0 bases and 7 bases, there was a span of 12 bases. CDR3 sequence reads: CASSQEWGEGEKLFF. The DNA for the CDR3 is TGCGCCAGCAGCCAAGAATGGGGAGAGGGTGAAAAACTGTTTTTT.

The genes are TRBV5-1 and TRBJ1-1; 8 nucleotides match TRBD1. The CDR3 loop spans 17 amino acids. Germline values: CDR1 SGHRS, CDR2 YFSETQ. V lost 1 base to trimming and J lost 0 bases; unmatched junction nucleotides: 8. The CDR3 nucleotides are TGCGCCAGCAGCTTGAGGTCGGCAGGGGGCATGAACACTGAAGCTTTCTTT. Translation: CASSLRSAGGMNTEAFF.

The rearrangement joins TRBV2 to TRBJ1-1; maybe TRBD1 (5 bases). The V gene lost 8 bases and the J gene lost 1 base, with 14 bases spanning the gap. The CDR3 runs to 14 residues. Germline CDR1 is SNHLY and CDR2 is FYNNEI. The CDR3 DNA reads TGTGCCAGCGAACTCTGGGGCGAGAACACTGAAGCTTTCTTT. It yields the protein CASELWGENTEAFF.

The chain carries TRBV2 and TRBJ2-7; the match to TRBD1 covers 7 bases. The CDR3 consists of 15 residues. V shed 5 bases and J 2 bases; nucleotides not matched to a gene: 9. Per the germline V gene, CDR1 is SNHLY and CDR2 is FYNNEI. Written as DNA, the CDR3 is TGTGCCAGCAGTCGACCGGGACAGTTACCCTACGAGCAGTACTTC. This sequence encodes CASSRPGQLPYEQYF.

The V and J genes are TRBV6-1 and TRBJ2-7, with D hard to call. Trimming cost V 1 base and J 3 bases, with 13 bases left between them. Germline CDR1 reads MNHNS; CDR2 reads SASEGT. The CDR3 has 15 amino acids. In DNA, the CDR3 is TGTGCCAGCAGTGAAGGGCTAGGCGAAGGCTACGAGCAGTACTTC. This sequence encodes CASSEGLGEGYEQYF.